This TCR beta chain is drawn from a study of blood T cell repertoires in COVID-19. Study-level background: Samples representing acute and convalescent COVID-19 were sourced from the United States, Italy and Spain. The cDNA or gDNA used as material had been derived from T cells, B-cell-depleted T cells, or PBMCs.

How the authors handled the data: Nucleated cell number was recorded as an estimate derived from reference gene primer amplification. Using immunoSEQ multiplex PCR, the repertoire was profiled, and TCRdb retains in-frame clones only, with some absent. V and J calls plus clone size are reproduced from that table; the DNA served to infer D and trimming. The data show approximately 210,000 clones, about 90% seen once. Sequencing was done on a sample of peripheral blood. The sequence derives from a man under 40 with acute or convalescent COVID-19.

The CDR3 here is CASTPSGNTIYF. The DNA for the CDR3 is TGTGCCAGCACCCCATCTGGAAACACCATATATTTT. V is TRBV25-1 and J is TRBJ1-3; no firm D call. The V gene's germline CDR1 is MGHDK and CDR2 SYGVNS. The CDR3 runs 12 residues. V shed 7 bases and J shed 1 base, with 5 bases lying between them.